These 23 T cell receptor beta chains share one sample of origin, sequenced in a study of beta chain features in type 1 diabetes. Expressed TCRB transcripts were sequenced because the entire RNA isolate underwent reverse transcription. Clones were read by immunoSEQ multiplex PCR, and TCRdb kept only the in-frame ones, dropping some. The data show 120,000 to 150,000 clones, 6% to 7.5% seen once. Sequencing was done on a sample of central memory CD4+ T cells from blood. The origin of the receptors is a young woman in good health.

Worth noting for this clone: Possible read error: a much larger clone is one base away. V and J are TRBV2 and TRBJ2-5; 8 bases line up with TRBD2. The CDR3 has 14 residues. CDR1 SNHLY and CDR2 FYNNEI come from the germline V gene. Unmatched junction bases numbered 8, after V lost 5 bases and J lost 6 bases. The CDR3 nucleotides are TGTGCCAGCAGTATGACGGGAGGGCTAAAGACCCAGTACTTC. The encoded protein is CASSMTGGLKTQYF.

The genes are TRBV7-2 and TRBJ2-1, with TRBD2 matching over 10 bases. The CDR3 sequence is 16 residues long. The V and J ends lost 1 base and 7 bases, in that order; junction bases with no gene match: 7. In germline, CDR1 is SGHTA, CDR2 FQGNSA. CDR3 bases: TGTGCCAGCAGCTTAGATCTCGTTAGCGGGAGGAATGAGCAGTTCTTC. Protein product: CASSLDLVSGRNEQFF.

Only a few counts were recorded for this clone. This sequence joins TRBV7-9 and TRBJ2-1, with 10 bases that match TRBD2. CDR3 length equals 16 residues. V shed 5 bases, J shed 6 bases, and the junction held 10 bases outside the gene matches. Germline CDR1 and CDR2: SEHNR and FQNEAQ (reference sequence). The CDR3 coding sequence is TGTGCCAGCAGCCCCGGACTAGCGGCTTCCCTCAATGAGCAGTTCTTC. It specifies CASSPGLAASLNEQFF.

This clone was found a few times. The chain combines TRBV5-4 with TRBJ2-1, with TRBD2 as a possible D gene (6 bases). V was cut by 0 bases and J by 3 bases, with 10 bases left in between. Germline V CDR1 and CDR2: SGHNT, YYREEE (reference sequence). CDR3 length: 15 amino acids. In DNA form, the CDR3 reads TGTGCCAGCAGCTTGGGAGGGGAGGTCTACAATGAGCAGTTCTTC. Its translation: CASSLGGEVYNEQFF.

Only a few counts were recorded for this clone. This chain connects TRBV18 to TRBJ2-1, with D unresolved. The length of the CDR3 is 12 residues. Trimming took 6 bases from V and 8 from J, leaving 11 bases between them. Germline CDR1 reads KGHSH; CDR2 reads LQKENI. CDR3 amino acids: CASSDNGDEQFF. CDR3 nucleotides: TGTGCCAGCTCCGACAACGGCGATGAGCAGTTCTTC.

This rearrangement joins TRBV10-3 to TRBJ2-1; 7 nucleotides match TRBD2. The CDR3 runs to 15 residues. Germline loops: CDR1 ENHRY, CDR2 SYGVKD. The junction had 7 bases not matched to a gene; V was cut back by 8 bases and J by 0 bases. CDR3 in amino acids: CAILGEGSSYNEQFF. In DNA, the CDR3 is TGTGCCATCCTGGGGGAGGGGAGCTCCTACAATGAGCAGTTCTTC.

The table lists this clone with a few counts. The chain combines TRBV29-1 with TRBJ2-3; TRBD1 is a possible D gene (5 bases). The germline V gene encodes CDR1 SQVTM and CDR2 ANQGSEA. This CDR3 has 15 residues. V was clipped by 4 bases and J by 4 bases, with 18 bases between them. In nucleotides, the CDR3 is TGCAGCGTTGGCTTGGGTTTGGTAGGGGCAGATACGCAGTATTTT. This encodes CSVGLGLVGADTQYF.

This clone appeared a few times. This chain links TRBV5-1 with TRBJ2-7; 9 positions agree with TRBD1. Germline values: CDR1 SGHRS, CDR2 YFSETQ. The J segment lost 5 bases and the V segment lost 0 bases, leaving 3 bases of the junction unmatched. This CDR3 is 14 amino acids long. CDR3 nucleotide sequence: TGCGCCAGCAGCTTGGCCGGACAGGGGAACGAGCAGTACTTC. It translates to CASSLAGQGNEQYF. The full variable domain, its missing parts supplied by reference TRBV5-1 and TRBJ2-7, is KAGVTQTPRYLIKTRGQQVTLSCSPISGHRSVSWYQQTPGQGLQFLFEYFSETQRNKGNFPGRFSGRQFSNSRSEMNVSTLELGDSALYLCASSLAGQGNEQYFGPGTRLTVT.

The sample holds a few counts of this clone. DNA for the CDR3: TGTGCCAGCAGTTTCATCAGAGCGGGAGGGGTGAACACCGGGGAGCTGTTTTTT. Translating it yields CASSFIRAGGVNTGELFF. The rearrangement links TRBV28 to TRBJ2-2; TRBD2 aligns across 10 bases. CDR1 and CDR2 (germline): MDHEN, SYDVKM. The V gene end was trimmed by 3 bases and the J gene end by 1 base; junction bases not matched to a gene: 8. The CDR3 totals 18 residues.

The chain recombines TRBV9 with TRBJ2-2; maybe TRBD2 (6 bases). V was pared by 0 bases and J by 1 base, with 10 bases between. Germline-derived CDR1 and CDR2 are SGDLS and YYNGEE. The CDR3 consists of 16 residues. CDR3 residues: CASSVGISGNTGELFF. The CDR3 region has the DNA TGTGCCAGCAGCGTAGGTATTAGCGGGAACACCGGGGAGCTGTTTTTT.

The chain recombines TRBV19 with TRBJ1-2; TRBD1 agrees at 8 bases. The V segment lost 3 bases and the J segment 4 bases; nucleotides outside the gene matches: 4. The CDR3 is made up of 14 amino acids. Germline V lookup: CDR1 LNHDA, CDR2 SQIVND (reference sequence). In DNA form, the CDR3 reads TGTGCCAGTAGTATTGGACAGGGTCTCTATGGCTACACCTTC. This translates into CASSIGQGLYGYTF.

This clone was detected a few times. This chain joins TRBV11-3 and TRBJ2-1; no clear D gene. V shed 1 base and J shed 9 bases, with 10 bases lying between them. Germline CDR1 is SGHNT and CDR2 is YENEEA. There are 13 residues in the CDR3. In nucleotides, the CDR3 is TGTGCCAGCAGCTTAGCGGGTGTTGGTGAGCAGTTCTTC. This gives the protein CASSLAGVGEQFF.

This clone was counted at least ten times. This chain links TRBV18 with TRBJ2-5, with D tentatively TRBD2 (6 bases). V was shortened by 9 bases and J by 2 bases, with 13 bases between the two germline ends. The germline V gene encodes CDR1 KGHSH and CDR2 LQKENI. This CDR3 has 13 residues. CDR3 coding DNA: TGTGCCAGTCACGGCGGACTACAAGAGACCCAGTACTTC. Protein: CASHGGLQETQYF.

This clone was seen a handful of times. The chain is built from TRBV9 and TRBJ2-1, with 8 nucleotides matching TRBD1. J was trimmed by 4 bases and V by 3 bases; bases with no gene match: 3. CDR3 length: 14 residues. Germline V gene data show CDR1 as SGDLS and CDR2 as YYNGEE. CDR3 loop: CASSGGQAYNEQFF. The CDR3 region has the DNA TGTGCCAGCAGCGGGGGACAGGCGTACAATGAGCAGTTCTTC.

CDR3 in DNA: TGCGCCAGCAGCTTGGGTGACAGGGAAAACACTGAAGCTTTCTTT. Residues: CASSLGDRENTEAFF. The chain carries TRBV5-1 and TRBJ1-1; 7 bases are a match to TRBD1. The germline V gene has CDR1 SGHRS and CDR2 YFSETQ. The CDR3 length is 15 residues. V trimming: 0 bases; J trimming: 2 bases; junction bases outside the gene matches: 4. The variable domain in full, with the rest retrieved from reference TRBV5-1 and TRBJ1-1, is KAGVTQTPRYLIKTRGQQVTLSCSPISGHRSVSWYQQTPGQGLQFLFEYFSETQRNKGNFPGRFSGRQFSNSRSEMNVSTLELGDSALYLCASSLGDRENTEAFFGQGTRLTVV.

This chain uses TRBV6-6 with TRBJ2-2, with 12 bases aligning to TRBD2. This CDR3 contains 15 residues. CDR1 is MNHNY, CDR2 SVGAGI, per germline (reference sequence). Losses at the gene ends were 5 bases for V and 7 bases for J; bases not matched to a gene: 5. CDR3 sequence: CASSETSGSFGELFF. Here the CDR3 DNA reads TGTGCCAGCAGTGAGACTAGCGGGAGCTTCGGGGAGCTGTTTTTT.

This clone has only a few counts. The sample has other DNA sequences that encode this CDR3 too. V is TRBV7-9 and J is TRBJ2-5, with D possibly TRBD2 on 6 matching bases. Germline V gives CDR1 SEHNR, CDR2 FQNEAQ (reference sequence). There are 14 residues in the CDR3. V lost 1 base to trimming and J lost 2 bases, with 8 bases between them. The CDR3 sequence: CASSLGAGQETQYF. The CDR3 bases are TGTGCCAGCAGCTTAGGCGCGGGGCAAGAGACCCAGTACTTC.

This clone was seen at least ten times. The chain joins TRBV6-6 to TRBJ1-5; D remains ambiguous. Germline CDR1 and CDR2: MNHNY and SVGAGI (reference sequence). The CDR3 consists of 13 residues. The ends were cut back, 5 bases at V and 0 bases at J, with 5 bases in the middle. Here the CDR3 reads CASSDTSNQPQHF. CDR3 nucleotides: TGTGCCAGCAGTGACACTAGCAATCAGCCCCAGCATTTT.

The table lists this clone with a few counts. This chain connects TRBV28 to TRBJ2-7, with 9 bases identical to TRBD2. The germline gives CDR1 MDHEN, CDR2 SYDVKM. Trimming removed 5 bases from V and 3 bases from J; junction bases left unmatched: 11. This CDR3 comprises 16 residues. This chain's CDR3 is CASSQAGLAPNYEQYF. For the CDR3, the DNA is TGTGCCAGCAGTCAGGCCGGACTAGCGCCCAACTACGAGCAGTACTTC.

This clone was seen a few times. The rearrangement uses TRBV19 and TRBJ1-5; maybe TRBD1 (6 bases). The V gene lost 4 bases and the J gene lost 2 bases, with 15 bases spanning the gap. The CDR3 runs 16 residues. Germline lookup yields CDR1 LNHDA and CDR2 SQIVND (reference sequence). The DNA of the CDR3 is TGTGCCAGTAGTACGGACAGTCGAGGAGGCAATCAGCCCCAGCATTTT. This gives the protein CASSTDSRGGNQPQHF.

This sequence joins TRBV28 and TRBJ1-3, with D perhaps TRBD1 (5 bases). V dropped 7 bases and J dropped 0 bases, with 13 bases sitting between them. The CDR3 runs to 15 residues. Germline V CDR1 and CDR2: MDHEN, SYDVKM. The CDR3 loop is CASTSGGYSGNTIYF. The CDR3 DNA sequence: TGTGCCAGCACTTCGGGGGGTTACTCTGGAAACACCATATATTTT.

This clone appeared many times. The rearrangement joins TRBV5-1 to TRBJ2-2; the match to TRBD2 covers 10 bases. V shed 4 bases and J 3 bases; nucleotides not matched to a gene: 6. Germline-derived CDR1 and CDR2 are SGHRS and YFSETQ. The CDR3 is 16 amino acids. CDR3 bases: TGCGCCAGCAGCCAGAGCGGGAGGGCCGACACCGGGGAGCTGTTTTTT. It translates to CASSQSGRADTGELFF.

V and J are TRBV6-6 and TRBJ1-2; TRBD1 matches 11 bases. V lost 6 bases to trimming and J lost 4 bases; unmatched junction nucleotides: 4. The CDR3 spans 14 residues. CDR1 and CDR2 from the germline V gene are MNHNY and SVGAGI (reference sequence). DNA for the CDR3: TGTGCCAGCAGCACCGGGACAGGGGGCTATGGCTACACCTTC. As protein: CASSTGTGGYGYTF.